The present TCR beta chain was sequenced within a study of blood T cell repertoires in COVID-19. At the level of the study: The samples span acute and convalescent COVID-19 from the United States, Italy and Spain. Sample material is recorded as cDNA or gDNA derived from T cells, B-cell-depleted T cells, or PBMCs.

V lost 8 bases and J lost 3; bases outside the gene matches: 5. The CDR3 has 13 amino acids. Germline V gene lookup returns CDR1 ENHRY and CDR2 SYGVKD. As handled by the study authors: Estimation of nucleated cell counts relied on the amplification of reference gene primers. Method: immunoSEQ multiplex PCR; TCRdb's copy keeps in-frame clones and lacks some. D and trimming come from the DNA, and the V and J calls and clone size come from that table. The sample holds approximately 200,000 clones, roughly 80% seen once. Material: peripheral blood. The chain has TRBV10-3 and TRBJ1-1, with TRBD1 identical over 8 bases. This TCR came from a woman older than 75 with acute or convalescent COVID-19. The CDR3, as DNA: TGTGCCATCTGGCAACAGGGGGACACTGAAGCTTTCTTT. It specifies CAIWQQGDTEAFF.